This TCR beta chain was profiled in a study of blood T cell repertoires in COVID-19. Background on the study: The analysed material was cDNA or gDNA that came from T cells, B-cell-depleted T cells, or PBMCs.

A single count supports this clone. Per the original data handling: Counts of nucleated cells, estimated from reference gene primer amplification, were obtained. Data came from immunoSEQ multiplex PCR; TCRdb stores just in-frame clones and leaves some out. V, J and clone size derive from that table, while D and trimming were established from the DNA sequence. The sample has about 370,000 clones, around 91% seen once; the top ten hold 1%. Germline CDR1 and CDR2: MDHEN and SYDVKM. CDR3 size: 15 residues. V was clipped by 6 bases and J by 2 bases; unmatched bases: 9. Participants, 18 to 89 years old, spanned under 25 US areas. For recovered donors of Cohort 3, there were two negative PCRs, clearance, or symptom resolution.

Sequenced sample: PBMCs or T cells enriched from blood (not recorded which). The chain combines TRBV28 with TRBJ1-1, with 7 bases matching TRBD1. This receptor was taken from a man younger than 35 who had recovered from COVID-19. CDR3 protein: CASRSPGTDNTEAFF. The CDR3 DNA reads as TGTGCCAGCAGGTCTCCCGGGACAGATAACACTGAAGCTTTCTTT.